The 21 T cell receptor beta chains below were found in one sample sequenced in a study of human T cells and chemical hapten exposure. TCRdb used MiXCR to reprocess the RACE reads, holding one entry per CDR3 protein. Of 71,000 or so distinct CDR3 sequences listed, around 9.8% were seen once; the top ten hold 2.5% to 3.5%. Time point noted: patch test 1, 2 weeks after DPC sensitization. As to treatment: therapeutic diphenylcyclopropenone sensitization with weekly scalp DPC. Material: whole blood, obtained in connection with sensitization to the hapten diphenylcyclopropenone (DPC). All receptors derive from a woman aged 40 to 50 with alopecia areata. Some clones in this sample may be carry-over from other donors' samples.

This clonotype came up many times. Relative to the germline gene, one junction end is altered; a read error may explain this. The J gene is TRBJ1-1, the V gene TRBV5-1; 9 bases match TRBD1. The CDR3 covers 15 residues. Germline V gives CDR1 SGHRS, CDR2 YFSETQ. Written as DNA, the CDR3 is TGCGCCAGCAAGGGACAGGGCCCCATGAACACTGAAGCTTTTTTT. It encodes CASKGQGPMNTEAFF.

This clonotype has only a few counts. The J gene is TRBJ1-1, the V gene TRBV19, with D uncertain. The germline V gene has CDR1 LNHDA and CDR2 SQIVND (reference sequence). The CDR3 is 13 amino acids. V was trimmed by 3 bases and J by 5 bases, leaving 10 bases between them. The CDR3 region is CASSIDLETEAFF. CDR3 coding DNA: TGTGCCAGTAGTATCGATCTAGAGACTGAAGCTTTCTTT.

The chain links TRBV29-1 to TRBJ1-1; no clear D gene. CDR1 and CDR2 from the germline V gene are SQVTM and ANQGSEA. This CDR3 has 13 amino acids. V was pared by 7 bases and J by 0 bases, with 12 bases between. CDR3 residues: CSAGVSLNTEAFF. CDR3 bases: TGCAGCGCCGGGGTCAGTTTGAACACTGAAGCTTTCTTT.

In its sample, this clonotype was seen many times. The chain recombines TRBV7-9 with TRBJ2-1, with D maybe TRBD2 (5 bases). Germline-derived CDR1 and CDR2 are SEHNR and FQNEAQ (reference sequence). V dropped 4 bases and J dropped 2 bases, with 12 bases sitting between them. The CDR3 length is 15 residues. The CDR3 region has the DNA TGTGCCAGCAGCTCTCGCGAGCGGCCCTACAATGAGCAGTTCTTC. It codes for CASSSRERPYNEQFF.

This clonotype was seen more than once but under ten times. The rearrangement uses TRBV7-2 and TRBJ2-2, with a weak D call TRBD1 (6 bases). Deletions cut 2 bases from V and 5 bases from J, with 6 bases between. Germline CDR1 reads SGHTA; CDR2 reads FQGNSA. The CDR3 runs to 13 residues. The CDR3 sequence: CASSLQGTGELFF. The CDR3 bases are TGTGCCAGCAGCTTACAGGGGACCGGGGAGCTGTTTTTT.

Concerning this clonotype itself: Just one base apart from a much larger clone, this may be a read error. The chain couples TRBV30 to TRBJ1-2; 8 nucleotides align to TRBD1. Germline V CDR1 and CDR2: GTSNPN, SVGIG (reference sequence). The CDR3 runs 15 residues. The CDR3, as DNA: TGTGCCTGGAATCGTCCGGACAGGGAGGACTATGGCCACACCTTC. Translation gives CAWNRPDREDYGHTF.

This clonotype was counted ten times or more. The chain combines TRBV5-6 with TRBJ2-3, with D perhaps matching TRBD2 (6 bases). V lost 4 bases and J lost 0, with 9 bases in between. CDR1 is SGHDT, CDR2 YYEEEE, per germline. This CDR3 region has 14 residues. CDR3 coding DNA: TGTGCCAGCAGCCCGGGACTTAGCACAGATACGCAGTATTTT. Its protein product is CASSPGLSTDTQYF.

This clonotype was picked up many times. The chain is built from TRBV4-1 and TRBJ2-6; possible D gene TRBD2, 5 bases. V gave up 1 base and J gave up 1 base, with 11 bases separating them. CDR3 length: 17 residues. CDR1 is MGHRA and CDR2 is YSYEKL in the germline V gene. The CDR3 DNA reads TGCGCCAGCAGCCAAGCCACCGGGAATTCTGGGGCCAACGTCCTGACTTTC. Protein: CASSQATGNSGANVLTF.

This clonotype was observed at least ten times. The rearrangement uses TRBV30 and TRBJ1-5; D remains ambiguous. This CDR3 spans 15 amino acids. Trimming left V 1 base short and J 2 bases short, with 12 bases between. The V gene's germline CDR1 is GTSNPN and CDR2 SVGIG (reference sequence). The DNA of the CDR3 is TGTGCCTGGAGTGACCCACGGGGAGGCAATCAGCCCCAGCATTTT. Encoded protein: CAWSDPRGGNQPQHF.

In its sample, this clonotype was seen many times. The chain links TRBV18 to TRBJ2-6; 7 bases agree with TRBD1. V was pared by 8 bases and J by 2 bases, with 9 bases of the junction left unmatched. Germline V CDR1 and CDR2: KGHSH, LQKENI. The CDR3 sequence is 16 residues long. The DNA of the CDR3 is TGTGCCAGCACCCGGGACAGCCATCCTGGGGCCAACGTCCTGACTTTC. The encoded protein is CASTRDSHPGANVLTF.

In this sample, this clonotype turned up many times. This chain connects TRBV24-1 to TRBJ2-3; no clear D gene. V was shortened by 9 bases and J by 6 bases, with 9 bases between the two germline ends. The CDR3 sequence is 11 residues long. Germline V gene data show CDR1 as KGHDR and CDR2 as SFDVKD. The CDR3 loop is CATGEGDTQYF. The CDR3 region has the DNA TGTGCCACCGGAGAAGGGGATACGCAGTATTTT.

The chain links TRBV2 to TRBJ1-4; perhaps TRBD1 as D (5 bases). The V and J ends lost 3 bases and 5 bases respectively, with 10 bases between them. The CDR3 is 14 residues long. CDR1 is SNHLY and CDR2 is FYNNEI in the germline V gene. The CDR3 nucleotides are TGTGCCAGCAGTGACAGACAGACGAATGAAAAACTGTTTTTT. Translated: CASSDRQTNEKLFF.

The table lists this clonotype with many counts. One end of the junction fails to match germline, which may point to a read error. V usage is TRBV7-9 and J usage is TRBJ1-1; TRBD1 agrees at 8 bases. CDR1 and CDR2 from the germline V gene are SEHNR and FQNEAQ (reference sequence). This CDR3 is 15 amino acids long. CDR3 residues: CASSVAAGGRTEAFF. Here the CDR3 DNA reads TGTGCCAGCAGCGTAGCGGCAGGGGGCCGGACTGAAGCTTTCTTT. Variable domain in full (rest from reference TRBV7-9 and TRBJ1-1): DTGVSQNPRHKITKRGQNVTFRCDPISEHNRLYWYRQTLGQGPEFLTYFQNEAQLEKSRLLSDRFSAERPKGSFSTLEIQRTEQGDSAMYLCASSVAAGGRTEAFFGQGTRLTVV.

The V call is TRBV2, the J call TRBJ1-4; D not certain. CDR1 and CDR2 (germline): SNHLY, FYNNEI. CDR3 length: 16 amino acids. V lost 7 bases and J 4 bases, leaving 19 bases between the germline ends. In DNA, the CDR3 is TGTGCCAGCACCCTCTCCTGGGAGTCACTTAATGAAAAACTGTTTTTT. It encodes CASTLSWESLNEKLFF.

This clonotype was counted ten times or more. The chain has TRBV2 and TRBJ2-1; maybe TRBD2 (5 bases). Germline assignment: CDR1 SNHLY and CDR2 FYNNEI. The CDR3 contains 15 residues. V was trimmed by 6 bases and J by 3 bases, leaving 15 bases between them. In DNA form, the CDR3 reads TGTGCCAGCAGATTCAGCGAGGAGGTCTACAATGAGCAGTTCTTC. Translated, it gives CASRFSEEVYNEQFF.

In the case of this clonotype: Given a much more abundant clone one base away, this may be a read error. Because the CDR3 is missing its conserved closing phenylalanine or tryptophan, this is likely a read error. CDR3 amino acids: CASSRGQGVSSTDTQYL. CDR3 nucleotides: TGTGCCAGCAGCCGAGGACAGGGAGTTTCTAGCACAGATACGCAGTATCTT. V gene TRBV9 combines with J gene TRBJ2-3, with 8 nucleotides matching TRBD1. J was trimmed by 0 bases and V by 4 bases; bases with no gene match: 10. This CDR3 region has 17 residues. The germline V gene has CDR1 SGDLS and CDR2 YYNGEE.

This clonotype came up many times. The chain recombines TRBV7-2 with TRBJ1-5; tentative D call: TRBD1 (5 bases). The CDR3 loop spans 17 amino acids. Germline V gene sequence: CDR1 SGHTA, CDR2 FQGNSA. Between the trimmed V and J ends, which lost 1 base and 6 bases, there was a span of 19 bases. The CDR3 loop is CASSLDLKGRAGQPQHF. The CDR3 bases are TGTGCCAGCAGCTTAGATCTTAAGGGCAGGGCCGGTCAGCCCCAGCATTTT.

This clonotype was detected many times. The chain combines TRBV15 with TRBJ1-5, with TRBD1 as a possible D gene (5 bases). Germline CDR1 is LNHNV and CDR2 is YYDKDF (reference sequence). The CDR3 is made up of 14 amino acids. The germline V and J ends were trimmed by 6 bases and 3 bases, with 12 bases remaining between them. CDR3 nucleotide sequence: TGTGCCACCAGTCGCCAGGGCTACAATCAGCCCCAGCATTTT. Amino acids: CATSRQGYNQPQHF.

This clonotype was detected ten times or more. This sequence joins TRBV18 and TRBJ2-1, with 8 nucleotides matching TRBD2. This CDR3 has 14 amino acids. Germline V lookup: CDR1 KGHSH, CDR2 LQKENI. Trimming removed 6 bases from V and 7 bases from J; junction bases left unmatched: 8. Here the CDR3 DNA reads TGTGCCAGCTCCGGGGGGGACGTTAAGAATGAGCAGTTCTTC. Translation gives CASSGGDVKNEQFF.

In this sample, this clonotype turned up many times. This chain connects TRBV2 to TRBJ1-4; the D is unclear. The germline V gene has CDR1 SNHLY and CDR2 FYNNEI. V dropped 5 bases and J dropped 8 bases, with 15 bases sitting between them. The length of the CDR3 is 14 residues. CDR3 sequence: CASSLQSIGEKLFF. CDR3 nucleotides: TGTGCCAGCAGTCTCCAATCGATAGGGGAAAAACTGTTTTTT.

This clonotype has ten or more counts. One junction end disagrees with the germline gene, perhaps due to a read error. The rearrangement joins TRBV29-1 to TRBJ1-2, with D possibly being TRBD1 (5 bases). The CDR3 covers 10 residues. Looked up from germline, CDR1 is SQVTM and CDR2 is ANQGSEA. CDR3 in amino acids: CEGLENGYTF. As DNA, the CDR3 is TGTGAGGGGCTTGAGAATGGCTACACCTTC.